Presented here are 9 T cell receptor beta chains from one specimen sequenced in a study of T cells in Graves' hyperthyroidism and ophthalmopathy. The TCR beta CDR3 regions underwent amplification using RNA transcripts as the source. When the TCR CDR3 underwent first-round RT-PCR, the HTBI primer set was used. MiXCR, applied by TCRdb to the multiplex PCR reads, yields one record per CDR3 protein. The data show a few hundred thousand distinct CDR3 sequences, more than 11% seen once. What was sequenced was blood. Receptors originate from a woman aged 25 to 39 with Graves' hyperthyroidism that later progressed to Graves' ophthalmopathy.

As regards this clonotype: A much larger clone differs by one base, so this may be a read error. This chain joins TRBV5-1 and TRBJ2-7, with 10 bases aligning to TRBD1. The CDR3 extends over 14 amino acids. CDR1 and CDR2 (germline): SGHRS, YFSETQ. CDR3 nucleotides: TGCGCCAGCAGCGGGGGACAGGGGTACCACGAGCATTACTTC. It is translated as CASSGGQGYHEHYF.

This clonotype was seen at least ten times. The V gene is TRBV10-3, the J gene TRBJ2-5; the match to TRBD2 covers 9 bases. Germline CDR1 reads ENHRY; CDR2 reads SYGVKD. J gave up 4 bases and V 4 bases, and 7 bases lay outside the gene matches. The CDR3 runs 15 residues. The CDR3 here is CAISAEGAGGETQYF. The CDR3 nucleotides read TGTGCCATCAGTGCCGAGGGAGCGGGAGGAGAGACCCAGTACTTC.

The rearrangement links TRBV27 to TRBJ2-7, with 7 bases that match TRBD2. Germline trimming cut 10 bases from V and 4 bases from J; bases unmatched to any gene: 7. Germline-derived CDR1 and CDR2 are MNHEY and SMNVEV (reference sequence). This CDR3 has 12 residues. As DNA, the CDR3 is TGTGCCACATCTAGCGGCACATACGAGCAGTACTTC. It codes for CATSSGTYEQYF.

The V gene is TRBV7-9, the J gene TRBJ1-2, with 11 bases fitting TRBD1. CDR1 and CDR2 from the germline V gene are SEHNR and FQNEAQ (reference sequence). The CDR3 length is 15 residues. V lost 2 bases to trimming and J lost 6 bases; unmatched junction nucleotides: 5. CDR3 protein: CASSLRGQGDDGYTF. The CDR3 nucleotides read TGTGCCAGCAGCTTACGGGGACAGGGGGATGATGGCTACACCTTC. The entire variable domain, with the rest obtained from reference TRBV7-9 and TRBJ1-2, is as follows: DTGVSQNPRHKITKRGQNVTFRCDPISEHNRLYWYRQTLGQGPEFLTYFQNEAQLEKSRLLSDRFSAERPKGSFSTLEIQRTEQGDSAMYLCASSLRGQGDDGYTFGSGTRLTVV.

The chain is built from TRBV6-2 or TRBV6-3 and TRBJ1-5; the D gene is possibly TRBD1 (6 bases). Germline CDR1 MNHEY, CDR2 SVGEGT. Trimming cost V 6 bases and J 4 bases, with 16 bases left between them. The CDR3 is 15 amino acids. The CDR3 nucleotides read TGTGCCAGCAGCCTCGATCAGGGGCATAATCAGCCCCAGCATTTT. Amino acids: CASSLDQGHNQPQHF.

This clonotype is a singleton in its sample. The V and J genes are TRBV12-3 or TRBV12-4 and TRBJ1-4; 9 nucleotides line up with TRBD1. V shed 5 bases and J 8 bases; nucleotides not matched to a gene: 6. The CDR3 is 14 amino acids. CDR3 nucleotides: TGTGCCAGCAGTCCTCGGACAGGGGTGGAAAAACTGTTTTTT. Translation: CASSPRTGVEKLFF.

This clonotype was observed many times. This CDR3 reads CSARVILTAFF. The CDR3 DNA is TGCAGTGCTAGAGTGATACTCACAGCTTTCTTT. The V call is TRBV20-1, the J call TRBJ1-1; D not certain. V was shortened by 1 base and J by 10 bases, with 10 bases between the two germline ends. This CDR3 region has 11 residues. Germline V gives CDR1 DFQATT, CDR2 SNEGSKA (reference sequence).

V is TRBV20-1 and J is TRBJ1-6; 7 nucleotides align to TRBD1. CDR3 length equals 15 residues. Per the germline V gene, CDR1 is DFQATT and CDR2 is SNEGSKA (reference sequence). The trim removed 0 bases at V and 6 bases at J, leaving 5 bases unmatched. In DNA form, the CDR3 reads TGCAGTGCTAGAGATAGACAGGGTTTTAATTCACCCCTCCACTTT. This encodes CSARDRQGFNSPLHF.

This clonotype was seen at least ten times. The chain combines TRBV6-1 with TRBJ2-3; no clear D gene. The V end lost 1 base, the J end lost 1 base, and 6 bases lay between the germline ends. The CDR3 extends over 14 amino acids. The germline V gene encodes CDR1 MNHNS and CDR2 SASEGT. The CDR3 reads CASSEGSGTDTQYF. CDR3 coding DNA: TGTGCCAGCAGTGAAGGGAGCGGCACAGATACGCAGTATTTT.